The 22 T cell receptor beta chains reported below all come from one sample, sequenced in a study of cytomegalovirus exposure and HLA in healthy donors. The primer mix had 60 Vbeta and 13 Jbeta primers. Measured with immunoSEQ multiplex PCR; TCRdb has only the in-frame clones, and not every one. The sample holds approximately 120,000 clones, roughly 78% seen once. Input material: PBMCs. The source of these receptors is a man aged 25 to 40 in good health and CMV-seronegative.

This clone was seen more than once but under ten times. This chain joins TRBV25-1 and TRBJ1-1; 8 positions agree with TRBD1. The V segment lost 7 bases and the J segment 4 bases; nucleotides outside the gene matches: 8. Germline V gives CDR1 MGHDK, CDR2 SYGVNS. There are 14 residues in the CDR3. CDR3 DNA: TGTGCCAGCACTCTTAATACAGGGGGCACTGAAGCTTTCTTT. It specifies CASTLNTGGTEAFF.

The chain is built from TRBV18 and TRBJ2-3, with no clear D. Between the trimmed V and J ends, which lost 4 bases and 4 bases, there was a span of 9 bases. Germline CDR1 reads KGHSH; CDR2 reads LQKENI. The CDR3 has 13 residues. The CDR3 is CASSLPMADTQYF. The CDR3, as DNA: TGTGCCAGCTCACTCCCTATGGCAGATACGCAGTATTTT.

CDR3 amino acids: CSVASRFSNTEAFF. The CDR3 DNA follows: TGCAGCGTTGCCTCCAGGTTTTCGAACACTGAAGCTTTCTTT. The chain is built from TRBV29-1 and TRBJ1-1; D is unresolved. V was pared by 4 bases and J by 1 base, with 13 bases between. The CDR3 covers 14 residues. In germline, CDR1 is SQVTM, CDR2 ANQGSEA. The variable domain in full, with the rest retrieved from reference TRBV29-1 and TRBJ1-1, is SAVISQKPSRDICQRGTSLTIQCQVDSQVTMMFWYRQQPGQSLTLIATANQGSEATYESGFVIDKFPISRPNLTFSTLTVSNMSPEDSSIYLCSVASRFSNTEAFFGQGTRLTVV.

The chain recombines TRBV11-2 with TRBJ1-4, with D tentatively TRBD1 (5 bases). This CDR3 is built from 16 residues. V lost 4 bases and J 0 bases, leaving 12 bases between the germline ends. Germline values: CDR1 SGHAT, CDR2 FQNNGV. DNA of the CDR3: TGTGCCAGCAGCTCTCCTAGGGGTCCAACTAATGAAAAACTGTTTTTT. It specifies CASSSPRGPTNEKLFF.

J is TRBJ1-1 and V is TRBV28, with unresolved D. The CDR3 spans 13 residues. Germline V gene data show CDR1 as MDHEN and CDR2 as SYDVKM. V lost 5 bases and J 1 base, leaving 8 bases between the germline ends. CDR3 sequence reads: CASSAVGNTEAFF. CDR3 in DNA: TGTGCCAGCAGTGCCGTCGGGAACACTGAAGCTTTCTTT.

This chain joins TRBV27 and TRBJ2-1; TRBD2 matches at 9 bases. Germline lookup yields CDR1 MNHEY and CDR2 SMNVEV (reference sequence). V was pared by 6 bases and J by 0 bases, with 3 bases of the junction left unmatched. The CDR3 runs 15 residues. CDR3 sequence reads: CASRSGGPSYNEQFF. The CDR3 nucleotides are TGTGCCAGCAGAAGCGGGGGGCCCTCCTACAATGAGCAGTTCTTC.

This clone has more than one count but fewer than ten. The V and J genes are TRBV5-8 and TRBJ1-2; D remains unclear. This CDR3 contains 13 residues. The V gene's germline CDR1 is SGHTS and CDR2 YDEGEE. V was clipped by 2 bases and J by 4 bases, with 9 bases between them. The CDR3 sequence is CASSLQQVYGYTF. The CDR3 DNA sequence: TGTGCCAGCAGCTTACAGCAGGTCTATGGCTACACCTTC.

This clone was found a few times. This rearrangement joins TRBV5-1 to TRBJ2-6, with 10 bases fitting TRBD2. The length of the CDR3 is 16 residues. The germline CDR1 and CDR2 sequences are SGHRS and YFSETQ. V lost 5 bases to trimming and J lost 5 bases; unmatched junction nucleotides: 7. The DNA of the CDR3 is TGCGCCAGCAGAGATAGCGGGGGGAGCTGGGCCAACGTCCTGACTTTC. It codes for CASRDSGGSWANVLTF.

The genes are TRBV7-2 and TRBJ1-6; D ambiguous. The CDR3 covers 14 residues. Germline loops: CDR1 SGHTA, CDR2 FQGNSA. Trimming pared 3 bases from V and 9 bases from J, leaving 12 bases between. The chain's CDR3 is CASSFDDTGSPLHF. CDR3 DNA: TGTGCCAGCAGCTTTGATGACACTGGTTCACCCCTCCACTTT.

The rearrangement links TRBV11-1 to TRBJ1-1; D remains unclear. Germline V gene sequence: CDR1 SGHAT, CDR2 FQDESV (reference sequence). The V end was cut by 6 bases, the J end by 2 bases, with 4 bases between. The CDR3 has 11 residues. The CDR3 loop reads CASSLNTEAFF. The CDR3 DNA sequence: TGTGCCAGCAGTCTTAACACTGAAGCTTTCTTT.

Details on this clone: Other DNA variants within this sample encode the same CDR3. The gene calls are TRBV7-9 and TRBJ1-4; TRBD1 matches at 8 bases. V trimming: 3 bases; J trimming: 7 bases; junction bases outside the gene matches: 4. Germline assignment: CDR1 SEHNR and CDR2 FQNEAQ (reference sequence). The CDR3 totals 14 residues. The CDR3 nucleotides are TGTGCCAGCAGCTTGGGACAGGTTTCTGAAAAACTGTTTTTT. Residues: CASSLGQVSEKLFF.

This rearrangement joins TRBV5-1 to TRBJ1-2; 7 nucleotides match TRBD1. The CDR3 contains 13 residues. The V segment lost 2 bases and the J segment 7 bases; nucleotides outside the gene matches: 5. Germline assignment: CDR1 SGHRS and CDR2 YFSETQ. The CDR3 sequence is CASSFGGGGGYTF. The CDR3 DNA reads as TGCGCCAGCAGCTTTGGAGGGGGCGGTGGCTACACCTTC. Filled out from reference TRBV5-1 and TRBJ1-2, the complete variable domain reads KAGVTQTPRYLIKTRGQQVTLSCSPISGHRSVSWYQQTPGQGLQFLFEYFSETQRNKGNFPGRFSGRQFSNSRSEMNVSTLELGDSALYLCASSFGGGGGYTFGSGTRLTVV.

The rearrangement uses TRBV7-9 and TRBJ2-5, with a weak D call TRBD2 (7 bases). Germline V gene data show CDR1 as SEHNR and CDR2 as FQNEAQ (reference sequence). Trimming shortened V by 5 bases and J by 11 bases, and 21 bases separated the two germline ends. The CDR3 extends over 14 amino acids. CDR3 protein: CASSGGGTSFFQYF. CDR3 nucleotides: TGTGCCAGCAGCGGCGGGGGCACTTCCTTTTTTCAGTACTTC.

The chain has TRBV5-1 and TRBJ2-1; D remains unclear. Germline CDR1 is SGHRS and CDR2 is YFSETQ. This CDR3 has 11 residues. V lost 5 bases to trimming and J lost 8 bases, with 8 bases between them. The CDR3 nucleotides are TGCGCCAGCAGGGAAAGCGATGAGCAGTTCTTC. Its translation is CASRESDEQFF.

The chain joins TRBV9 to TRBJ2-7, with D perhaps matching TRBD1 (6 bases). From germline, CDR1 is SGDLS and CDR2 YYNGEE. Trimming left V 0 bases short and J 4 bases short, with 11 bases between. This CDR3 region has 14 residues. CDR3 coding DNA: TGTGCCAGCAGCGTAGGGGACACCTCTTACGAGCAGTACTTC. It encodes CASSVGDTSYEQYF.

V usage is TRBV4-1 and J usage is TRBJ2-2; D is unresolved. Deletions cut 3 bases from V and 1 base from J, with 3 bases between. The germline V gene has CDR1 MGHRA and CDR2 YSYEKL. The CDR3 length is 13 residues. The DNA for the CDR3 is TGCGCCAGCAGCCATCTGAACACCGGGGAGCTGTTTTTT. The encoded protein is CASSHLNTGELFF.

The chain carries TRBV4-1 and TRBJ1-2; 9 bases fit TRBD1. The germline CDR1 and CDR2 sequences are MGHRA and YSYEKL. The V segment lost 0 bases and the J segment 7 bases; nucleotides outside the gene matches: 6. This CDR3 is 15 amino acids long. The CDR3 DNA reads TGCGCCAGCAGCCAAGATAGTACAGGGGGCGGTGGCTACACCTTC. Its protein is CASSQDSTGGGGYTF.

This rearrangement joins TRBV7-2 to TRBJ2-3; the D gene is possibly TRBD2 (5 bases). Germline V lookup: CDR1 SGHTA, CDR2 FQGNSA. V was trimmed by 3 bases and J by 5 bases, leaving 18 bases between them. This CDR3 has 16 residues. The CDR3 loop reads CASSFQAAGMGDTQYF. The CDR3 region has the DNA TGTGCCAGCAGCTTCCAAGCGGCTGGGATGGGAGATACGCAGTATTTT.

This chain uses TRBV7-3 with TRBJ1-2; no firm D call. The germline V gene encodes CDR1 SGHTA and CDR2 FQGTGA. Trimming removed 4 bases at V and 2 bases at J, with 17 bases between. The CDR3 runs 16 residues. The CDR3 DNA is TGTGCCAGCAGCTACTCCAGACAAGCCTCCAACTATGGCTACACCTTC. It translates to CASSYSRQASNYGYTF.

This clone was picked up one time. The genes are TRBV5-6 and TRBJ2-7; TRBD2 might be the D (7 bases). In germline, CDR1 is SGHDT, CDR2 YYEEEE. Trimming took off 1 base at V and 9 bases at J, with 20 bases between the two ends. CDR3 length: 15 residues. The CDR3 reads CASSLTPGGPQGQYF. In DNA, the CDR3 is TGTGCCAGCAGCTTGACCCCGGGGGGACCACAGGGGCAGTACTTC.

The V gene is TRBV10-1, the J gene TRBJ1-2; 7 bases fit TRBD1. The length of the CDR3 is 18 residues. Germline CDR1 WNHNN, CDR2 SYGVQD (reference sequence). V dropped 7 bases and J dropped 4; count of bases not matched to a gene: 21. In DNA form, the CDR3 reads TGCGCCAGCACCCGCAGGGGGGACGGCCTTTCTAGGGGCTATGGCTACACCTTC. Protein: CASTRRGDGLSRGYGYTF.

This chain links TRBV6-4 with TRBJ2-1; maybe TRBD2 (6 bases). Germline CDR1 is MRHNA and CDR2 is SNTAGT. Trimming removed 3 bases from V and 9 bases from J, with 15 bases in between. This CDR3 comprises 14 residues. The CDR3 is CASSEGGAGGEQFF. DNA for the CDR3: TGTGCCAGCAGTGAGGGCGGGGCCGGGGGTGAGCAGTTCTTC.